The 8 T cell receptor beta chains reported below all come from one sample, sequenced in a study of blood T cell repertoires in COVID-19. Libraries were prepared by immunoSEQ multiplex PCR; TCRdb keeps only in-frame clonotypes and omits some of them. The sample consists of approximately 200,000 clones, about 90% of them appearing once. Sample: peripheral blood. Every receptor here comes from a man aged 18-30 years with active or convalescent COVID-19.

The chain is built from TRBV6-5 and TRBJ1-5; no reliable D call. Germline loops: CDR1 MNHEY, CDR2 SVGAGI. V was trimmed by 4 bases and J by 6 bases, leaving 7 bases between them. The CDR3 has 12 amino acids. CDR3: CASSLAGQPQHF. The DNA for the CDR3 is TGTGCCAGCAGTTTGGCAGGTCAGCCCCAGCATTTT.

The chain employs TRBV27 and TRBJ1-4, with unresolved D. This CDR3 is 13 amino acids long. V was pared by 6 bases and J by 5 bases, with 10 bases between. The germline V gene encodes CDR1 MNHEY and CDR2 SMNVEV (reference sequence). The CDR3 DNA sequence: TGTGCCAGCAGGACGTGGCGGAATGAAAAACTGTTTTTT. Translation gives CASRTWRNEKLFF.

The chain recombines TRBV5-1 with TRBJ2-1; the match to TRBD2 covers 10 bases. Germline V gives CDR1 SGHRS, CDR2 YFSETQ. The V and J ends lost 0 bases and 4 bases, in that order; junction bases with no gene match: 4. There are 16 residues in the CDR3. The DNA of the CDR3 is TGCGCCAGCAGCTTGGAGGGACTAGCGTATTACAATGAGCAGTTCTTC. Protein product: CASSLEGLAYYNEQFF.

J is TRBJ2-7 and V is TRBV7-2; 8 nucleotides align to TRBD1. Germline-derived CDR1 and CDR2 are SGHTA and FQGNSA. The CDR3 consists of 16 residues. With 0 bases clipped from V and 7 bases from J, the junction kept 11 bases outside the gene matches. CDR3 DNA: TGTGCCAGCAGCTTAGCTAGGACAGGGCCCAAGGGTGAGCAGTACTTC. Its protein product is CASSLARTGPKGEQYF.

The V gene is TRBV7-2, the J gene TRBJ2-4, with D maybe TRBD1 (5 bases). V dropped 1 base and J dropped 2 bases, with 12 bases sitting between them. Germline lookup yields CDR1 SGHTA and CDR2 FQGNSA. The CDR3 runs 16 residues. In DNA, the CDR3 is TGTGCCAGCAGCTTAGTTTGGGCAGGGACCAAAAACATTCAGTACTTC. Amino acid sequence: CASSLVWAGTKNIQYF. Complete variable domain (other parts from reference TRBV7-2 and TRBJ2-4): GAGVSQSPSNKVTEKGKDVELRCDPISGHTALYWYRQSLGQGLEFLIYFQGNSAPDKSGLPSDRFSAERTGGSVSTLTIQRTQQEDSAVYLCASSLVWAGTKNIQYFGAGTRLSVL.

V gene TRBV10-3 combines with J gene TRBJ2-3; 11 bases match TRBD2. CDR3 length equals 20 residues. V lost 6 bases and J lost 1; bases outside the gene matches: 18. Germline V gives CDR1 ENHRY, CDR2 SYGVKD. CDR3 nucleotides: TGTGCCATCAGCAAAAAGGCCGGGACTAGCGGCTCAGGGGGCACAGATACGCAGTATTTT. Protein product: CAISKKAGTSGSGGTDTQYF.

The genes are TRBV30 and TRBJ1-1; D possibly corresponds to TRBD1 (5 bases). V shed 2 bases and J shed 4 bases, with 17 bases lying between them. This CDR3 region has 15 residues. In germline, CDR1 is GTSNPN, CDR2 SVGIG (reference sequence). The CDR3 here is CAWSYRGPGGTEAFF. The CDR3 bases are TGTGCCTGGAGTTATAGAGGGCCGGGGGGCACTGAAGCTTTCTTT. Variable domain in full (rest from reference TRBV30 and TRBJ1-1): SQTIHQWPATLVQPVGSPLSLECTVEGTSNPNLYWYRQAAGRGLQLLFYSVGIGQISSEVPQNLSASRPQDRQFILSSKKLLLSDSGFYLCAWSYRGPGGTEAFFGQGTRLTVV.

This rearrangement joins TRBV30 to TRBJ2-7; D is ambiguous. The CDR3 loop spans 12 amino acids. Germline V gene sequence: CDR1 GTSNPN, CDR2 SVGIG (reference sequence). Trimming cost V 3 bases and J 0 bases, with 6 bases left between them. In DNA form, the CDR3 reads TGTGCCTGGAGGCTCAGCTCCTACGAGCAGTACTTC. It encodes CAWRLSSYEQYF.